This TCR beta chain was recorded in a study of blood T cell repertoires in COVID-19. Study background: COVID-19 samples from acute and convalescent phases originated in the United States, Italy and Spain.

TCRdb's copy holds only in-frame clones and misses some; the assay was immunoSEQ multiplex PCR. The table shows fewer than 350,000 clones, with 85% occurring only once. This CDR3 comprises 13 residues. The V gene lost 5 bases and the J gene lost 2 bases, with 8 bases spanning the gap. CDR1 SGHTA and CDR2 FQGTGA come from the germline V gene. Sequencing was done on a sample of PBMCs or T cells enriched from blood (not recorded which). The rearrangement joins TRBV7-3 to TRBJ2-3; possibly TRBD2 for D (6 bases). The receptor was derived from a woman between 50 and 59 years old who had recovered from COVID-19. CDR3 loop: CASSGGTTDTQYF. The CDR3 nucleotides read TGTGCCAGCAGCGGGGGGACCACAGATACGCAGTATTTT.